The clone carrying this T cell receptor beta chain was found a few times. What it binds is not known. These data come from a study of beta chain features in type 1 diabetes. Findings and caveats of the study: For Type 1 diabetes patients, all four CD4+ subsets carried TCRB CDR3s that were moderately but significantly shorter.

Sort purity for all populations was recorded as exceeding 98%. CDR3 length equals 18 residues. The germline V gene encodes CDR1 SGHRS and CDR2 YFSETQ. The J segment lost 1 base and the V segment lost 2 bases, leaving 9 bases of the junction unmatched. Reverse transcription of all isolated RNA meant that expressed TCRB transcripts were sequenced. About 3.57 million reads per sample on average were obtained from naive, central memory and regulatory T cell samples. Data came from immunoSEQ multiplex PCR; TCRdb stores just in-frame clones and leaves some out. The data hold 300,000 to 450,000 clones, with roughly an eighth observed a single time.

The specimen sequenced was naive CD4+ T cells from blood. The TCR originated in a woman aged 18-35 years with type 1 diabetes. This chain connects TRBV5-1 to TRBJ2-1, with 10 positions matching TRBD2. Here the CDR3 DNA reads TGCGCCAGCAGCTTAGGCCCCATGACTAGCGGGTCCTACAATGAGCAGTTCTTC. Translated: CASSLGPMTSGSYNEQFF. Full variable domain (remainder filled in from reference TRBV5-1 and TRBJ2-1): KAGVTQTPRYLIKTRGQQVTLSCSPISGHRSVSWYQQTPGQGLQFLFEYFSETQRNKGNFPGRFSGRQFSNSRSEMNVSTLELGDSALYLCASSLGPMTSGSYNEQFFGPGTRLTVL.